Given below is one T cell receptor beta chain in context. Its antigen remains unidentified. These data come from a study of cytomegalovirus exposure and HLA in healthy donors. The CDR3 totals 14 residues. Germline V gene sequence: CDR1 GTSNPN, CDR2 SVGIG (reference sequence). After removal of 3 bases from V and 3 bases from J, the junction contained 7 bases not matched to a gene. Despite likely unrecorded immune exposures, the donors were nominally healthy at the time of sampling. PCR amplification relied on 60 Vbeta primers (plus 13 Jbeta primers). Produced via immunoSEQ multiplex PCR; TCRdb's table is partial and in-frame only. This table holds about 160,000 clones. Regarding the study as a whole: About 87% or about 30% of the time was how often most TCR beta V segments were productive, according to an earlier analysis. A list of 164 TCR beta chains associated with cytomegalovirus was given. Follow-up analysis later connected one missense variant in DCLRE1C with trimming of TCR beta V- and J-genes.

This receptor was identified in a woman aged 45-65 years in good health and CMV-seronegative. The genes are TRBV30 and TRBJ1-1, with 7 bases matching TRBD1. Sequencing was done on a sample of PBMCs. The CDR3 DNA is TGTGCCTGGAGGGCTAGACAGGGATACACTGAAGCTTTCTTT. Its translation is CAWRARQGYTEAFF.